The rows below give T cell receptor beta chains drawn from one sample of a study of T cell responses to AZD1222 COVID-19 vaccine. Assay used: immunoSEQ multiplex PCR; TCRdb lists only in-frame clones, some missing. The repertoire holds around 80,000 clones, with more than 85% as singletons. The sample in question was peripheral blood, obtained 28 days after the second AZD1222 dose. Every receptor here comes from an adult who received the AZD1222 COVID-19 vaccine. CDR3s include the opening cysteine and the closing phenylalanine or tryptophan. The D gene is left open where the match is weak. Not every row has a clone size; where given, it reads once, few, many or a size class.

abundance	d_gene	v_gene	j_gene	CDR3aa	CDR3nt
-	-	TRBV11-2	TRBJ2-2	CASSYNSGANTGELFF	TGTGCCAGCAGCTATAATAGCGGAGCGAACACCGGGGAGCTGTTTTTT
-	-	TRBV18	TRBJ2-1	CASSGGGSYNEQFF	TGTGCCAGCTCTGGGGGAGGCTCCTACAATGAGCAGTTCTTC
-	-	TRBV5-6	TRBJ1-3	CASSGTEDWNTIYF	TGTGCCAGCAGCGGAACAGAGGATTGGAACACCATATATTTT
few	TRBD2	TRBV12-5	TRBJ2-7	CASGSGLAGAEQYF	TGTGCTAGTGGTTCGGGACTAGCCGGAGCGGAGCAGTACTTC
-	-	TRBV5-5	TRBJ1-6	CASSFRQYNSPLHF	TGTGCCAGCAGCTTTAGGCAATATAATTCACCCCTCCACTTT
-	-	TRBV2	TRBJ1-5	CASFSGSGAGQPQHF	TGTGCCAGCTTCTCTGGGTCAGGGGCAGGTCAGCCCCAGCATTTT
few	TRBD1	TRBV7-2	TRBJ2-7	CASSLATAGGYEQYF	TGTGCCAGCAGCTTAGCGACGGCAGGGGGATACGAGCAGTACTTC
once	-	TRBV30	TRBJ1-5	CAWSVADPGRQPQHF	TGTGCCTGGAGTGTAGCTGACCCTGGGAGGCAGCCCCAGCATTTT
-	TRBD1	TRBV19	TRBJ1-2	CASTSGEGGVVGGYTF	TGTGCCAGTACCTCCGGGGAAGGGGGCGTTGTGGGTGGCTACACCTTC
-	TRBD1	TRBV24-1	TRBJ1-5	CATIGRGSYRGQPQHF	TGTGCCACCATAGGCAGGGGGTCCTATAGGGGTCAGCCCCAGCATTTT
medium-sized	-	TRBV11-2	TRBJ1-4	CASSLDRATNEKLFF	TGTGCCAGCAGCTTAGACAGGGCAACTAATGAAAAACTGTTTTTT
-	-	TRBV11-3	TRBJ1-1	CASSLEGNTEAFF	TGTGCCAGCAGCTTGGAAGGGAACACTGAAGCTTTCTTT
few	-	TRBV20-1	TRBJ2-1	CSASGGGYNEQFF	TGCAGTGCTAGTGGGGGTGGCTACAATGAGCAGTTCTTC
-	TRBD2	TRBV19	TRBJ2-7	CASSIEGLAGDYEQYF	TGTGCCAGTAGTATAGAGGGACTAGCGGGAGATTACGAGCAGTACTTC
-	TRBD1	TRBV27	TRBJ1-1	CASSPRDRVTEAFF	TGTGCCAGCAGTCCCCGGGACAGGGTTACTGAAGCTTTCTTT
-	TRBD1	TRBV19	TRBJ1-5	CASSNPGQGLYNQPQHF	TGTGCCAGTAGTAATCCGGGACAGGGGCTTTACAATCAGCCCCAGCATTTT
once	TRBD1	TRBV5-1	TRBJ1-5	CASSLTGISNQPQHF	TGCGCCAGCAGCCTGACAGGGATTAGCAATCAGCCCCAGCATTTT